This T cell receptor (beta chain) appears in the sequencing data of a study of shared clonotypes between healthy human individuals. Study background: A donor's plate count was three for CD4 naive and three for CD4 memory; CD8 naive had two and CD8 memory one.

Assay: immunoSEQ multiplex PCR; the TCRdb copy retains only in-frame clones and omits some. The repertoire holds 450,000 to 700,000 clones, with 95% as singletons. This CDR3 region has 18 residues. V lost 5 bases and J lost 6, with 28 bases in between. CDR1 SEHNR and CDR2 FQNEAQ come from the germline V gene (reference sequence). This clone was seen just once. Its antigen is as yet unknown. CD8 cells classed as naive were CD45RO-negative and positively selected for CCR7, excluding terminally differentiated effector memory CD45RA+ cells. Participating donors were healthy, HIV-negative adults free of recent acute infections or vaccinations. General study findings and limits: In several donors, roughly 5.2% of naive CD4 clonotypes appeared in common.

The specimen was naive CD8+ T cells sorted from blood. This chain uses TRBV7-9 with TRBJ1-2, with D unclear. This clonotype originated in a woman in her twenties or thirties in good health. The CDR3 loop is CASSAYLPLGHEVNGYTF. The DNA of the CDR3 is TGTGCCAGCAGCGCTTACCTCCCCCTGGGTCACGAGGTAAATGGCTACACCTTC.